The 7 T cell receptor beta chains below were found in one sample sequenced in a study of shared clonotypes between healthy human individuals. The table came from immunoSEQ multiplex PCR; TCRdb's copy has only in-frame clones and leaves some out. The profile shows 550,000 to 850,000 clones, over 65% of them singletons. The sequenced sample consisted of memory CD4+ T cells sorted from blood. Subset meaning: CD45RA-negative fraction. The receptors derive from a woman in her thirties in good health.

The chain uses TRBV28 and TRBJ1-3; TRBD1 is a possible D gene (5 bases). This CDR3 contains 17 residues. Germline values: CDR1 MDHEN, CDR2 SYDVKM. V lost 2 bases, J lost 4 bases, and 18 bases lay in between. In DNA, the CDR3 is TGTGCCAGCAGTTTAAATGGCTTGAGGGGAGGAGGAAACACCATATATTTT. Its protein is CASSLNGLRGGGNTIYF.

CDR3 nucleotides: TGTGCCAGCAGCTACGGACCGTCCAGGGAGGGGCAGTTCTTC. Protein sequence: CASSYGPSREGQFF. V gene TRBV7-6 combines with J gene TRBJ2-1; 7 bases align to TRBD2. CDR1 is SGHVS, CDR2 FNYEAQ, per germline. This CDR3 comprises 14 residues. The ends lost 4 bases at V and 12 bases at J; junction bases unmatched: 12.

The chain joins TRBV6-5 to TRBJ1-1, with no clear D. The CDR3 contains 13 residues. V was shortened by 8 bases and J by 10 bases, with 20 bases between the two germline ends. CDR1 and CDR2 from the germline V gene are MNHEY and SVGAGI. The DNA of the CDR3 is TGTGCCAGCGGCCTGGACGGCGTGGTAGGAGCTTTCTTT. Translated: CASGLDGVVGAFF.

Note on this clone: The sample carries other DNA sequences with the same CDR3. The rearrangement links TRBV18 to TRBJ2-5; D is undetermined. The CDR3 loop spans 13 amino acids. The V and J ends lost 3 bases and 3 bases respectively, with 8 bases between them. From germline, CDR1 is KGHSH and CDR2 LQKENI. CDR3 amino acids: CASSPLREETQYF. CDR3 nucleotide sequence: TGTGCCAGCTCACCTCTTAGGGAAGAGACCCAGTACTTC.

The chain joins TRBV4-1 to TRBJ1-2, with D unresolved. The length of the CDR3 is 15 residues. The V end lost 5 bases, the J end lost 4 bases, and 17 bases lay between the germline ends. The germline gives CDR1 MGHRA, CDR2 YSYEKL. Here the CDR3 DNA reads TGCGCCAGCAGCACTACCATTCTGGCGGGCTATGGCTACACCTTC. Protein: CASSTTILAGYGYTF.

This clone was observed a single time. This chain joins TRBV5-4 and TRBJ1-1; TRBD1 is a possible D gene (5 bases). The V and J ends lost 0 bases and 3 bases respectively, with 12 bases between them. The germline V gene has CDR1 SGHNT and CDR2 YYREEE (reference sequence). The CDR3 has 15 amino acids. CDR3 amino acids: CASSLVLRGDTEAFF. As DNA, the CDR3 is TGTGCCAGCAGCTTGGTATTGAGGGGCGACACTGAAGCTTTCTTT.

Worth noting for this clone: The same CDR3 also results from other DNA sequences found in this sample. The chain carries TRBV29-1 and TRBJ1-1, with D possibly matching TRBD1 (6 bases). The CDR3 has 12 amino acids. The V end lost 7 bases, the J end lost 7 bases, and 16 bases lay between the germline ends. The germline CDR1 and CDR2 sequences are SQVTM and ANQGSEA. This CDR3 reads CSAGTPGVEAFF. The CDR3 bases are TGCAGCGCAGGGACCCCAGGGGTTGAAGCTTTCTTT. Full variable domain (rest looked up from reference TRBV29-1 and TRBJ1-1): SAVISQKPSRDICQRGTSLTIQCQVDSQVTMMFWYRQQPGQSLTLIATANQGSEATYESGFVIDKFPISRPNLTFSTLTVSNMSPEDSSIYLCSAGTPGVEAFFGQGTRLTVV.